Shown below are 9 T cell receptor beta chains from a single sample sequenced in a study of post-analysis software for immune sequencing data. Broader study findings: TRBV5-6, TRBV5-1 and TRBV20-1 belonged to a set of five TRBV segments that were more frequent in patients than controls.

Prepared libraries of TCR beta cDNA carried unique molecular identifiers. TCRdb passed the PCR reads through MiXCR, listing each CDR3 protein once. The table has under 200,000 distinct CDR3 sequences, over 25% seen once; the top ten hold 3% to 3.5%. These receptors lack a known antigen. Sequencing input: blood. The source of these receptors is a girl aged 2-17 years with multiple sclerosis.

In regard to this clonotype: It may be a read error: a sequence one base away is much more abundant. CDR3 DNA sequence: TGTGCCAGCAGCGAGGGGACTAGCGGGATAAGTTACGAGCAGTACTTC. This gives the protein CASSEGTSGISYEQYF. V is TRBV9 and J is TRBJ2-7, with 13 bases matching TRBD2. The CDR3 length is 16 residues. V gave up 3 bases and J gave up 4 bases; unmatched junction bases: 7. The V gene's germline CDR1 is SGDLS and CDR2 YYNGEE.

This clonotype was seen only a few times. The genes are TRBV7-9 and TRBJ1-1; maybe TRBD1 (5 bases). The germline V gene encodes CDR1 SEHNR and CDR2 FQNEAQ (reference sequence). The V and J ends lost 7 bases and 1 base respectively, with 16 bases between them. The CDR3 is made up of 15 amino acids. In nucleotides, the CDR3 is TGTGCCAGCATCCCGACCGGGACGGAGAACACTGAAGCTTTCTTT. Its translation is CASIPTGTENTEAFF.

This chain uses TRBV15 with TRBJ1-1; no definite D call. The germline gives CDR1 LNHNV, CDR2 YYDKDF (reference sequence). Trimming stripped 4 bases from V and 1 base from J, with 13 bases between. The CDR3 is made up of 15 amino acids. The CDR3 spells CATSTPRRTNTEAFF. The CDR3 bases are TGTGCCACCAGCACCCCACGGAGAACGAACACTGAAGCTTTCTTT. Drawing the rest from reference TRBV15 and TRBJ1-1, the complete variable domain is DAMVIQNPRYQVTQFGKPVTLSCSQTLNHNVMYWYQQKSSQAPKLLFHYYDKDFNNEADTPDNFQSRRPNTSFCFLDIRSPGLGDTAMYLCATSTPRRTNTEAFFGQGTRLTVV.

The chain's CDR3 is CSVEDPSGSYEQYF. The DNA of the CDR3 is TGCAGCGTTGAAGATCCCAGCGGTAGCTACGAGCAGTACTTC. The J gene is TRBJ2-7, the V gene TRBV29-1; maybe TRBD2 (5 bases). Germline CDR1 SQVTM, CDR2 ANQGSEA. The CDR3 totals 14 residues. The ends were cut back, 0 bases at V and 3 bases at J, with 12 bases in the middle.

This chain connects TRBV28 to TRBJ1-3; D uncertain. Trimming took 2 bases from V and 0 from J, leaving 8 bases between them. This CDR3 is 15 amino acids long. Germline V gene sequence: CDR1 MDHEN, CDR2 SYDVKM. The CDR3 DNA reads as TGTGCCAGCAGTTTAGGGCAGAGCTCTGGAAACACCATATATTTT. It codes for CASSLGQSSGNTIYF.

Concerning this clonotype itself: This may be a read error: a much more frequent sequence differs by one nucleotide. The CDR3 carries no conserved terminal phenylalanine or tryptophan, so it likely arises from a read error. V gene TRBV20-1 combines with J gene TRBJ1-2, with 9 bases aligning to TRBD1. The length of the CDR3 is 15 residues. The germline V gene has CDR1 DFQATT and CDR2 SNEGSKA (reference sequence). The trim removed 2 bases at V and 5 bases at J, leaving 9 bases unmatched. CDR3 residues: CSARPNRDREYGYTY. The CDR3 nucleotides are TGCAGTGCTAGACCCAACCGGGACAGGGAATATGGCTACACCTAC.

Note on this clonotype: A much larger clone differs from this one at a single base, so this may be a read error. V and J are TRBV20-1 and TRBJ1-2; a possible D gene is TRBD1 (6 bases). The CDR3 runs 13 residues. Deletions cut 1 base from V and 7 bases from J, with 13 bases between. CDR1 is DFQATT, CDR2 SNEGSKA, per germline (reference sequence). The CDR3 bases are TGCAGTGCTAGAGGGCGGACAGACTGTGGCTACACCTTC. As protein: CSARGRTDCGYTF.

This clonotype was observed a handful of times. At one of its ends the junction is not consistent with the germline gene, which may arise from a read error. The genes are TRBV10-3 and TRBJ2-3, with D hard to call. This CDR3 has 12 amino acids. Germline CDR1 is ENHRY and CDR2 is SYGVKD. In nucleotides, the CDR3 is TGTGCCATCAGTGGTTTCACAGATGCGCAGTATTTT. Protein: CAISGFTDAQYF.

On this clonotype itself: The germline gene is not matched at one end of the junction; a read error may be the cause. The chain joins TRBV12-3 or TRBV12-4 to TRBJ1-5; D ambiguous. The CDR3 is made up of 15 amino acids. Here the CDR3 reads CASSLSRNCNQPQHF. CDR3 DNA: TGTGCCAGCAGTTTGTCCAGAAATTGCAATCAGCCTCAGCATTTT.